This T cell receptor beta chain comes out of a study of regulatory T cells in long-lasting Graves disease. Regarding the study as a whole: It was peripheral blood alone, not thyroid tissue, that was studied. Graves' patients with persistent disease showed TCR diversity lower than patients newly diagnosed.

This clonotype was seen at least ten times. What it binds is not known. The CDR3 consists of 13 residues. Germline V gene sequence: CDR1 MNHEY, CDR2 SMNVEV (reference sequence). V was trimmed by 7 bases and J by 8 bases, leaving 17 bases between them. According to the study, TCR beta libraries were built with iRepertoire HTBI primers and CDR3-region Arm-PCR. TCRdb independently ran MiXCR on the multiplex PCR reads; one entry per CDR3 protein. Among 350,000 to 500,000 distinct CDR3 sequences listed, approximately 14% were seen once. Documented time point: newly diagnosed GD, antithyroid drugs for less than 3 months. With RNA extracted from PBMCs as input, the TCR library was made. These data are also associated with another study on T cells in Graves' hyperthyroidism and ophthalmopathy. That source adds: With a duration under 2 months, the hyperthyroidism was newly diagnosed in patients aged 18 to 65.

The chain links TRBV27 to TRBJ1-2; the D is unclear. The input for sequencing was peripheral blood mononuclear cells (PBMCs), taken at new diagnosis, from a patient treated with antithyroid drugs. The TCR was taken from a woman between 50 and 59 years old with Graves disease. The CDR3 DNA reads as TGTGCCAGCACCTCGGAGCTAGGGAACGGCTACACCTTC. Amino acid sequence: CASTSELGNGYTF.